This is a list of T cell receptor beta chains from one sample in a study of blood T cell repertoires in COVID-19. Method: immunoSEQ multiplex PCR; TCRdb's copy keeps in-frame clones and lacks some. The table lists about 150,000 clones, 75% to 80% of them singletons. Sequencing was performed on peripheral blood. The source of these receptors is a man older than 75 with acute or convalescent COVID-19. The CDR3 runs from the conserved cysteine through the conserved F or W. A D gene is named only where the DNA matches it firmly. Size values are once, few and many counts, or a class for expanded clones, and some rows have none.

J: TRBJ2-7
size: .
D: .
V: TRBV7-8
CDR3: CASSPEGMVQYF
DNA: TGTGCCAGCAGCCCCGAGGGTATGGTGCAGTACTTC

J: TRBJ1-5
size: few
D: .
V: TRBV2
CDR3: CASSEGREPQHF
DNA: TGTGCCAGCAGTGAAGGGAGGGAGCCCCAGCATTTT

J: TRBJ1-1
size: few
D: .
V: TRBV10-3
CDR3: CAISPGGSSGSTEAFF
DNA: TGTGCCATCAGTCCCGGCGGCTCCTCTGGGAGCACTGAAGCTTTCTTT

J: TRBJ1-1
size: .
D: .
V: TRBV5-1
CDR3: CASSFIPNTEAFF
DNA: TGCGCCAGCAGCTTCATCCCGAACACTGAAGCTTTCTTT

J: TRBJ2-7
size: few
D: .
V: TRBV12-5
CDR3: CASGLVRGTFFLEQYF
DNA: TGTGCTAGTGGTTTGGTACGGGGGACCTTTTTTCTCGAGCAGTACTTC

J: TRBJ1-4
size: .
D: .
V: TRBV30
CDR3: CAWSVDKTVPATNEKLFF
DNA: TGTGCCTGGAGTGTCGATAAGACAGTCCCTGCAACTAATGAAAAACTGTTTTTT

J: TRBJ1-5
size: many
D: TRBD1
V: TRBV5-1
CDR3: CASSLTGTGTEQPQHF
DNA: TGCGCCAGCAGCTTGACGGGGACAGGGACTGAGCAGCCCCAGCATTTT

J: TRBJ2-3
size: .
D: .
V: TRBV29-1
CDR3: CSALRDSSTDTQYF
DNA: TGCAGCGCCCTCCGGGACTCTAGCACAGATACGCAGTATTTT

J: TRBJ1-2
size: once
D: TRBD1
V: TRBV5-1
CDR3: CASSKRPGQGGSNYGYTF
DNA: TGCGCCAGCAGCAAAAGGCCGGGACAGGGAGGTTCTAACTATGGCTACACCTTC

J: TRBJ2-7
size: .
D: TRBD2
V: TRBV10-3
CDR3: CAISGLAGDEQYF
DNA: TGTGCCATCAGCGGGCTAGCGGGGGATGAGCAGTACTTC

J: TRBJ2-3
size: .
D: TRBD1
V: TRBV7-2
CDR3: CASSPTGTVPTDTQYF
DNA: TGTGCCAGCAGCCCAACCGGGACAGTCCCCACAGATACGCAGTATTTT